A selection of T cell receptor beta chains follows, all from one sample in a study of T cells after yellow fever vaccination. TCRdb itself ran the 5' RACE reads through MiXCR, one entry per CDR3 protein. The sample shows fewer than 85,000 distinct CDR3 sequences, roughly 7.4% of them seen only once. This sample comprised CD8+ T cells sorted from PBMCs, obtained on the day of the yellow fever booster vaccination. These receptors were collected from a man aged 30-40 years who received the YFV17D yellow fever vaccine. Both conserved end residues are part of each CDR3. Fields, in order: clone size, V gene, D gene, J gene, CDR3 protein, CDR3 DNA. D genes are given only for firm matches. Clone size is shown for a subset of rows, as once, few, many or a class of expanded clone.

NA	TRBV20-1	TRBD2	TRBJ2-5	CSASLLAGGLETQYF	TGCAGTGCTAGCCTACTCGCGGGAGGATTAGAGACCCAGTACTTC
NA	TRBV13	TRBD2	TRBJ2-5	CASSWGGQETQYF	TGTGCCAGCAGCTGGGGGGGGCAAGAGACCCAGTACTTC
few	TRBV11-2	TRBD2	TRBJ2-5	CASKAGVSTIEETQYF	TGTGCCAGCAAGGCGGGAGTAAGCACAATAGAAGAGACCCAGTACTTC
many	TRBV5-1	NA	TRBJ2-7	CASSRRTNGSYEQYF	TGCGCCAGCAGCCGACGCACTAACGGGAGCTACGAGCAGTACTTC
many	TRBV29-1	TRBD1	TRBJ2-7	CSAGTGDYEQYF	TGCAGCGCTGGGACAGGGGACTACGAGCAGTACTTC
few	TRBV27	NA	TRBJ1-2	CASSPSNYGYTF	TGTGCCAGCAGTCCCTCTAACTATGGCTACACCTTC
many	TRBV24-1	NA	TRBJ2-4	CATSDPGVGQGINIQYF	TGTGCCACCAGTGATCCCGGAGTCGGGCAGGGTATTAACATTCAGTACTTC
few	TRBV7-9	NA	TRBJ2-7	CASSLDLRDITSYEQYF	TGTGCCAGCAGCTTAGACCTCCGGGACATCACCTCCTACGAGCAGTACTTC
many	TRBV6-5	NA	TRBJ2-3	CASSYSSTDTQYF	TGTGCCAGCAGTTACTCCTCCACAGATACGCAGTATTTT
NA	TRBV3-1	TRBD2	TRBJ2-7	CASSQELAEAYEQYF	TGTGCCAGCAGCCAAGAACTAGCGGAAGCCTACGAGCAGTACTTC
NA	TRBV12-3/TRBV12-4	NA	TRBJ1-6	CASSFGAGQGSPLHF	TGTGCCAGCAGTTTTGGTGCAGGGCAGGGTTCACCCCTCCACTTT
few	TRBV29-1	TRBD1	TRBJ2-1	CSVPGQGGNNEQFF	TGCAGCGTTCCCGGACAGGGAGGAAACAATGAGCAGTTCTTC
NA	TRBV7-7	NA	TRBJ2-7	CASSPTDRAYEQYF	TGTGCTAGCAGCCCTACGGACAGAGCCTACGAGCAGTACTTC
NA	TRBV20-1	TRBD2	TRBJ2-1	CSARISGSEQFF	TGCAGTGCTAGAATTAGCGGGAGTGAGCAGTTCTTC
many	TRBV7-6	TRBD2	TRBJ2-3	CASSTPTSGRARDTQYF	TGTGCCAGCAGCACACCGACTAGCGGGAGGGCCAGGGATACGCAGTATTTT
few	TRBV28	NA	TRBJ2-1	CASLGGDNEQFF	TGTGCCAGCCTTGGCGGGGACAATGAGCAGTTCTTC
many	TRBV12-3/TRBV12-4	TRBD1	TRBJ2-5	CASSNRDRGYQETQYF	TGTGCCAGCAGTAACCGGGACAGGGGGTATCAAGAGACCCAGTACTTC
few	TRBV6-5	TRBD2	TRBJ2-1	CASSYGTSGNEQFF	TGTGCCAGCAGTTACGGGACTAGCGGGAATGAGCAGTTCTTC
few	TRBV11-2	NA	TRBJ2-7	CASSDITTGLLTYF	TGTGCCAGCAGCGATATAACTACAGGGTTACTTACGTACTTC
few	TRBV12-3/TRBV12-4	TRBD2	TRBJ2-3	CASSSPLAGGPSHTQYF	TGTGCCAGCAGTTCCCCCCTGGCGGGAGGGCCTAGCCATACGCAGTATTTT
NA	TRBV20-1	NA	TRBJ2-1	CSARDRSIEQFF	TGCAGTGCTAGAGATCGCAGTATTGAGCAGTTCTTC
many	TRBV6-2/TRBV6-3	NA	TRBJ1-5	CASSPTGQPQHF	TGTGCCAGCAGTCCCACTGGGCAGCCCCAGCATTTT
few	TRBV7-2	NA	TRBJ1-1	CASSSAVVGTEAFF	TGTGCCAGCAGCTCCGCGGTGGTTGGGACTGAAGCTTTCTTT
few	TRBV6-1	NA	TRBJ1-1	CASSILTGSEAFF	TGTGCCAGCAGTATTCTAACAGGGTCTGAAGCTTTCTTT
NA	TRBV6-5	NA	TRBJ2-5	CASSYSPGSRTQYF	TGTGCCAGCAGTTACTCCCCAGGGTCGCGTACCCAGTACTTC